The present TCR beta chain was sequenced within a study of blood T cell repertoires in COVID-19. Overall study context: Donors in the United States, Italy and Spain gave samples during acute or convalescent COVID-19.

Seattle researchers signed up patients amid active infection and tracked them longitudinally. The germline gives CDR1 SGHRS, CDR2 YFSETQ. The trim removed 3 bases at V and 2 bases at J, leaving 6 bases unmatched. This CDR3 has 15 residues. This table comes from immunoSEQ multiplex PCR, and its TCRdb copy is limited to in-frame clones, with some not included. The sample has fewer than 250,000 clones; about four fifths are singletons. This TCR derives from a woman in her sixties or seventies with COVID-19, enrolled during active disease. The sample consisted of peripheral blood. This sequence joins TRBV5-1 and TRBJ1-1; 8 nucleotides agree with TRBD1. CDR3 sequence reads: CASSYRQGPNTEAFF. CDR3 nucleotides: TGCGCCAGCAGCTACCGACAGGGGCCAAACACTGAAGCTTTCTTT.